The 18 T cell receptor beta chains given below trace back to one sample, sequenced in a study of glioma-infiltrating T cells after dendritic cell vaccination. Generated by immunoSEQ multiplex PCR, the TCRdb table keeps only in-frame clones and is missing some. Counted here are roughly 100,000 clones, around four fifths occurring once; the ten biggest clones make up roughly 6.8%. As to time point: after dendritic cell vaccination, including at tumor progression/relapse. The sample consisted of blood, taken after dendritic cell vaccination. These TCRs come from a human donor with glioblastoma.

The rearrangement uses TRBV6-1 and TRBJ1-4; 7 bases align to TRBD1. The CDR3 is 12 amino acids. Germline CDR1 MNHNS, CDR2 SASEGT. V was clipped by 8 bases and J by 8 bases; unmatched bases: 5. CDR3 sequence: CASSRGFEKLFF. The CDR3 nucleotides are TGTGCCAGCTCCAGGGGGTTCGAAAAACTGTTTTTT.

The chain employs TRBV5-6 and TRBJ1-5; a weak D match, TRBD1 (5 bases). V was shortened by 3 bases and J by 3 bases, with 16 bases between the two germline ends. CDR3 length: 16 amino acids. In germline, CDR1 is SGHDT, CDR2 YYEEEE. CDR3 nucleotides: TGTGCCAGCAGCTGGGGCGGTATGGCAGACAATCAGCCCCAGCATTTT. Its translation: CASSWGGMADNQPQHF.

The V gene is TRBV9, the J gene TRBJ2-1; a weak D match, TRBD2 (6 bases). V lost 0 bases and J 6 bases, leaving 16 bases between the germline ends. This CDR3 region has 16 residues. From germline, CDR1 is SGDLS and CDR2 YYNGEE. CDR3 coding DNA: TGTGCCAGCAGCGTAGCGGGGGTGAGTCAGCTCAATGAGCAGTTCTTC. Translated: CASSVAGVSQLNEQFF.

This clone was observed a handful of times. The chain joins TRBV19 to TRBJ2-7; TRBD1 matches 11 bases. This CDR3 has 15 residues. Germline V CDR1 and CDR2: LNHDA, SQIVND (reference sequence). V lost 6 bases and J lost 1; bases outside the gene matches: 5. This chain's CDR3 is CASRPRDRGSYEQYF. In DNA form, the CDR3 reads TGTGCCAGTAGGCCCCGGGACAGGGGGTCCTACGAGCAGTACTTC.

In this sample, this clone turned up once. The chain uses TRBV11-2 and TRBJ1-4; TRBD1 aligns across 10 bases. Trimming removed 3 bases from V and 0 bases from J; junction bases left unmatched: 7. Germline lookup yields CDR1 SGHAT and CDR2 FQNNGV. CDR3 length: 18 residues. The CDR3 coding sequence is TGTGCCAGCAGCTTCGGGACAGGGGAAATGACAACTAATGAAAAACTGTTTTTT. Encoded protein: CASSFGTGEMTTNEKLFF.

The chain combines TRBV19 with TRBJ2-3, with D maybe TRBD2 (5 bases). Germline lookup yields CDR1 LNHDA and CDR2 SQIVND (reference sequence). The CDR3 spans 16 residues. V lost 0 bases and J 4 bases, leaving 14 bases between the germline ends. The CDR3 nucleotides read TGTGCCAGTAGTATAGATGGGAGAAGCGGAGCAGATACGCAGTATTTT. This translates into CASSIDGRSGADTQYF.

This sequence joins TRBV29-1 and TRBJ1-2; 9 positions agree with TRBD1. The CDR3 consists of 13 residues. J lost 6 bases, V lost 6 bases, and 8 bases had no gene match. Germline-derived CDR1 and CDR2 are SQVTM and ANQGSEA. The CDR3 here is CSVRDRAEHGYTF. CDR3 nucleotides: TGCAGCGTGCGGGACAGGGCAGAGCATGGCTACACCTTC.

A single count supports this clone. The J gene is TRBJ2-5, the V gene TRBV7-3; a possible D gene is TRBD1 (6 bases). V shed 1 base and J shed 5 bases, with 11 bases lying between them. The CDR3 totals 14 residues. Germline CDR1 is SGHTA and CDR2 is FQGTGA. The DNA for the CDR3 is TGTGCCAGCAGCTTAAATGGGGGCGGGGAGACCCAGTACTTC. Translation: CASSLNGGGETQYF.

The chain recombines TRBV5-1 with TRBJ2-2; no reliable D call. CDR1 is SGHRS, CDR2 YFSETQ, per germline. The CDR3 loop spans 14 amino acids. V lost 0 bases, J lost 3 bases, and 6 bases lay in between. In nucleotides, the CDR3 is TGCGCCAGCAGCTTGGGCAAGCACACCGGGGAGCTGTTTTTT. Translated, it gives CASSLGKHTGELFF.

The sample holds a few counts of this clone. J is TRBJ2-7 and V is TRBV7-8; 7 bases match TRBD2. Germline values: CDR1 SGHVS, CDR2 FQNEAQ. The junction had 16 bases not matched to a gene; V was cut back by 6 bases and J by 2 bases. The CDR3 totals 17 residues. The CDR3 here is CASSQNGGTEGTYEQYF. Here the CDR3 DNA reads TGTGCCAGCAGTCAAAACGGGGGGACGGAGGGGACCTACGAGCAGTACTTC.

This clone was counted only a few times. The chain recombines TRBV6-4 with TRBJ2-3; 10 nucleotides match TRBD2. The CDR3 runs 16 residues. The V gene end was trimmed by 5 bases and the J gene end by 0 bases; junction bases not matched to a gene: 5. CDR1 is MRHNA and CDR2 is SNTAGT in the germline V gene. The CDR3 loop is CASSLSGGGSTDTQYF. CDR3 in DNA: TGTGCCAGCAGTCTCAGCGGGGGGGGCAGCACAGATACGCAGTATTTT.

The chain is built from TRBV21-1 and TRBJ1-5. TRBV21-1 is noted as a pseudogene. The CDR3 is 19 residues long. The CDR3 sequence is CASSKRPGLRFRSNQPQHF. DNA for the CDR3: TGTGCCAGCAGCAAAAGACCGGGATTAAGGTTTAGAAGCAATCAGCCCCAGCATTTT.

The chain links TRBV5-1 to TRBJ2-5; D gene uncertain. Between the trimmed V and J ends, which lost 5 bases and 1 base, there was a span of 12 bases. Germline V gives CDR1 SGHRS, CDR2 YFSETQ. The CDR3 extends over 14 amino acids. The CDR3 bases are TGCGCCAGCAGTTTAATGGGCGCCCAAGAGACCCAGTACTTC. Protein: CASSLMGAQETQYF.

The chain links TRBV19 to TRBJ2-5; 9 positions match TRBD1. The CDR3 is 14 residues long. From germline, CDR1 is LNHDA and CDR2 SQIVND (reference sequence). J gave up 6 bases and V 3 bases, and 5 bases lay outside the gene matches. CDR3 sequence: CASSITGGAKTQYF. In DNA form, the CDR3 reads TGTGCCAGTAGTATCACAGGGGGCGCGAAGACCCAGTACTTC.

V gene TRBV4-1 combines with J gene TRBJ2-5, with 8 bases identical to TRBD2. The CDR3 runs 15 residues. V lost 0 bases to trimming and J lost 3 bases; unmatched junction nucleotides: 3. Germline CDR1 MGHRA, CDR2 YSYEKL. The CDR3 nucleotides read TGCGCCAGCAGCCAAGATATTAGCGGGGAAGAGACCCAGTACTTC. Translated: CASSQDISGEETQYF.

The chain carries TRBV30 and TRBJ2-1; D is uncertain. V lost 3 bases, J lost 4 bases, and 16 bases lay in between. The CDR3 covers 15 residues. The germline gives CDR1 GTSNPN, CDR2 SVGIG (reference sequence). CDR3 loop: CAWRQQFTRYNEQFF. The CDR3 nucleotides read TGTGCCTGGAGACAGCAGTTCACCCGATACAATGAGCAGTTCTTC.

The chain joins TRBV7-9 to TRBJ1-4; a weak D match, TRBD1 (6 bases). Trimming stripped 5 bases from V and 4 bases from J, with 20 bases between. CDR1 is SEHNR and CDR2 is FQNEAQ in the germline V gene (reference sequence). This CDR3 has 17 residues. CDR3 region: CASSARTVGVNNEKLFF. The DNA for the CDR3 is TGTGCCAGCAGCGCCCGGACAGTGGGAGTTAATAATGAAAAACTGTTTTTT.

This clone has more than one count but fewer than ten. In nucleotides, the CDR3 is TGTGCCAGTAGTATAGCGACAGGAGAAGGCGAGCAGTACTTC. Encoded protein: CASSIATGEGEQYF. The chain is built from TRBV19 and TRBJ2-7; weak D call: TRBD1 (6 bases). The length of the CDR3 is 14 residues. Trimming shortened V by 1 base and J by 6 bases, and 13 bases separated the two germline ends. Per germline, CDR1 LNHDA and CDR2 SQIVND (reference sequence).